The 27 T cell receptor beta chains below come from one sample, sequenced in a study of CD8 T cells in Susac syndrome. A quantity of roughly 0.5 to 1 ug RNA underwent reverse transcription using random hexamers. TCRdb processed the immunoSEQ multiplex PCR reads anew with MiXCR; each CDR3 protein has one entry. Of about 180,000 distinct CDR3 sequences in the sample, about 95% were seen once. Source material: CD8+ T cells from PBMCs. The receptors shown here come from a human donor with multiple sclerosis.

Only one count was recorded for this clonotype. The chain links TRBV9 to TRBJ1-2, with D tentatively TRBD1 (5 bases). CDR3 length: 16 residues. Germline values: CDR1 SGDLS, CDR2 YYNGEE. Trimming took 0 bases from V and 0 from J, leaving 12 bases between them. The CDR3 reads CASSVDRSGTNYGYTF. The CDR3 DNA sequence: TGTGCCAGCAGCGTAGACAGGAGTGGAACTAACTATGGCTACACCTTC.

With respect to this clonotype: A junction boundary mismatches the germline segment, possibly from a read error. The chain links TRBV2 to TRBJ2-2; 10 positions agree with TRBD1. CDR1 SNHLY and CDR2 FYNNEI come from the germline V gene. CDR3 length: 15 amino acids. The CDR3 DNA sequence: TGTGCCAGCAGTGGGGGACAGGGGAACGCCGGGGAGCTGTTTTTT. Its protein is CASSGGQGNAGELFF.

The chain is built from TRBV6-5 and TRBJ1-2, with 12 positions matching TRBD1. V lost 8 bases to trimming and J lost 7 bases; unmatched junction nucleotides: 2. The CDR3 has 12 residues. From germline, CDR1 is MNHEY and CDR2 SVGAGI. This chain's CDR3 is CASRDRGPGYTF. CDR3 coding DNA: TGTGCCAGCCGGGACAGGGGGCCTGGCTACACCTTC.

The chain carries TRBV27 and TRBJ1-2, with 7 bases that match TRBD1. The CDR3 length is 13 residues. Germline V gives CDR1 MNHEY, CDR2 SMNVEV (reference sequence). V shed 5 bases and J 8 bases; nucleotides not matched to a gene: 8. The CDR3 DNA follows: TGTGCCAGCAGTGCCGGGGGCAGGGGGGGCTACACCTTC. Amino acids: CASSAGGRGGYTF.

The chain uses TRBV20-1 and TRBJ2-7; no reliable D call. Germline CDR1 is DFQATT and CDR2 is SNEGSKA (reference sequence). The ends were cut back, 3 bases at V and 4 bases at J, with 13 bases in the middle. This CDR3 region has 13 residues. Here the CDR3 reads CSASSKAAYEQYF. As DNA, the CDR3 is TGCAGTGCTAGCTCGAAGGCCGCGTACGAGCAGTACTTC.

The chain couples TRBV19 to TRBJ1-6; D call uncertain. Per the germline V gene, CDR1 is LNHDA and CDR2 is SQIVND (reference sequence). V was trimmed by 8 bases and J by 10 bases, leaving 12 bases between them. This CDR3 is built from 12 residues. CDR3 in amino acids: CASGTDRSPLHF. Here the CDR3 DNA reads TGTGCCAGTGGAACTGATCGGTCACCCCTCCACTTT. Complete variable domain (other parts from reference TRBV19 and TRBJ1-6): DGGITQSPKYLFRKEGQNVTLSCEQNLNHDAMYWYRQDPGQGLRLIYYSQIVNDFQKGDIAEGYSVSREKKESFPLTVTSAQKNPTAFYLCASGTDRSPLHFGNGTRLTVT.

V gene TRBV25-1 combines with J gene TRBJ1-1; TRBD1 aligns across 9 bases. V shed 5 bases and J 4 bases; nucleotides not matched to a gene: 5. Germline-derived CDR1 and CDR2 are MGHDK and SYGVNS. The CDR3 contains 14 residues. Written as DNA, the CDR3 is TGTGCCAGCAGTACAGGGGGCGCGGGCACTGAAGCTTTCTTT. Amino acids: CASSTGGAGTEAFF. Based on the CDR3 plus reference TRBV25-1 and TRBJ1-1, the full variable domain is EADIYQTPRYLVIGTGKKITLECSQTMGHDKMYWYQQDPGMELHLIHYSYGVNSTEKGDLSSESTVSRIRTEHFPLTLESARPSHTSQYLCASSTGGAGTEAFFGQGTRLTVV.

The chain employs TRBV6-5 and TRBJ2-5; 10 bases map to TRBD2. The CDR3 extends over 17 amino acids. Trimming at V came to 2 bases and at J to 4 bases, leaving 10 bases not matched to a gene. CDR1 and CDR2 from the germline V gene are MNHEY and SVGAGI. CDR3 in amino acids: CASSYGRSGRALETQYF. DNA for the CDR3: TGTGCCAGCAGTTACGGGAGAAGCGGGAGGGCTCTAGAGACCCAGTACTTC.

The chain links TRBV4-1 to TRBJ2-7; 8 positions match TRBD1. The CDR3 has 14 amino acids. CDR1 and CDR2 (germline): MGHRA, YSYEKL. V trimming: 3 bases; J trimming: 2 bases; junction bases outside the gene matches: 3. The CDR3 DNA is TGCGCCAGCAGCCACCCGGGACAGGCCTACGAGCAGTACTTC. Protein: CASSHPGQAYEQYF.

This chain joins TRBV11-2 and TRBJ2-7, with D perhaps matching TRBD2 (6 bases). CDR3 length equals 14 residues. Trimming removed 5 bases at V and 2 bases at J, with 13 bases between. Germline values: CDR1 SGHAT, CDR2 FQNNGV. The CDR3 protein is CASSHGPGAYEQYF. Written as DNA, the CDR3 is TGTGCCAGCAGCCACGGTCCGGGAGCCTACGAGCAGTACTTC.

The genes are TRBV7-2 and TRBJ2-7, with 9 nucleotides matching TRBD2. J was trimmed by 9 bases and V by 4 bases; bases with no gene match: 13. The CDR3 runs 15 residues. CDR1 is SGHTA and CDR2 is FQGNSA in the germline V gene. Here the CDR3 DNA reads TGTGCCAGCAGCTCGGTGGTAGCGGGGGTTGTACCGCAGTACTTC. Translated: CASSSVVAGVVPQYF.

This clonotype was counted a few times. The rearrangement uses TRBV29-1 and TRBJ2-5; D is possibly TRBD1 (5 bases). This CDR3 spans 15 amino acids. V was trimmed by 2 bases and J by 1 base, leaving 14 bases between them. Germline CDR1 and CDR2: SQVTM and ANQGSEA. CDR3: CSVEIPSRGQETQYF. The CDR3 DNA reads TGCAGCGTTGAAATCCCCTCTAGGGGCCAAGAGACCCAGTACTTC.

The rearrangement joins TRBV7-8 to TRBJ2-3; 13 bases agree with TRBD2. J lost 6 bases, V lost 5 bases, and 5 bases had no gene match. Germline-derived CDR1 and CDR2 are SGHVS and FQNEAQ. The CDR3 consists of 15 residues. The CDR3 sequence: CASSPGTSGVDTQYF. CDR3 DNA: TGTGCCAGCAGCCCAGGGACTAGCGGGGTCGATACGCAGTATTTT.

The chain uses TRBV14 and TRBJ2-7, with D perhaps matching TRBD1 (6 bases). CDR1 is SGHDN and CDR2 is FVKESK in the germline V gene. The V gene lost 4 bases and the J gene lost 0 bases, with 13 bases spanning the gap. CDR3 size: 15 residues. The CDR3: CASSRWTAVSYEQYF. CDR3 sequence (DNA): TGTGCCAGCAGCCGATGGACAGCCGTCTCCTACGAGCAGTACTTC. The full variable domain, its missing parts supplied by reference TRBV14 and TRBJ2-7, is EAGVTQFPSHSVIEKGQTVTLRCDPISGHDNLYWYRRVMGKEIKFLLHFVKESKQDESGMPNNRFLAERTGGTYSTLKVQPAELEDSGVYFCASSRWTAVSYEQYFGPGTRLTVT.

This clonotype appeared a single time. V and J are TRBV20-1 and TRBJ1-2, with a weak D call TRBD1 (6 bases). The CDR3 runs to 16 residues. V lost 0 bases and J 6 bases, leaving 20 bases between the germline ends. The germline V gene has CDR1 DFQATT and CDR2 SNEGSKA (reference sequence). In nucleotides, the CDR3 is TGCAGTGCTAGAGATCCAGGGACTCTGGGGGGCGATGGCTACACCTTC. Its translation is CSARDPGTLGGDGYTF.

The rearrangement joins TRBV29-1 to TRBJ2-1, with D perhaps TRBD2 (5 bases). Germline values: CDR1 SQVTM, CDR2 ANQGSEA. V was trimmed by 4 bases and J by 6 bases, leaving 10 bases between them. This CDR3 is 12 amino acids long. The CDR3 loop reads CSVVGGTNEQFF. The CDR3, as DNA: TGCAGCGTTGTCGGAGGAACCAATGAGCAGTTCTTC.

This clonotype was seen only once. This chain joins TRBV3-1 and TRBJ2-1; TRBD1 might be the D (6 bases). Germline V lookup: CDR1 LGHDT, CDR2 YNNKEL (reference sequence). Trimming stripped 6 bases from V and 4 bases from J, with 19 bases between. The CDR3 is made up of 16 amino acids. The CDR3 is CASRRTGLARYNEQFF. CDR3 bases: TGTGCCAGCAGACGCACAGGGTTAGCTCGGTACAATGAGCAGTTCTTC.

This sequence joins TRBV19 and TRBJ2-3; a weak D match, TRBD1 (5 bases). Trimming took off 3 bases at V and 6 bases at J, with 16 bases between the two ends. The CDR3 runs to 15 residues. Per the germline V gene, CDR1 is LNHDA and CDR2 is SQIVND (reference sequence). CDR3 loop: CASSMAQGGRDTQYF. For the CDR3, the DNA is TGTGCCAGTAGTATGGCGCAGGGCGGACGGGATACGCAGTATTTT.

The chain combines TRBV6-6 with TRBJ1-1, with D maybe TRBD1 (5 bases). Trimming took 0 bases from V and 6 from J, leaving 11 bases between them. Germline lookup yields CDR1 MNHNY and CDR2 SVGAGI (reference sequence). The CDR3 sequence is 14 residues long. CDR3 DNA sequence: TGTGCCAGCAGTTACTCAACAGGTTTAGCTGAAGCTTTCTTT. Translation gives CASSYSTGLAEAFF.

The CDR3 is CASTSGTSGGTSGANVLTF. The CDR3 DNA is TGTGCCAGCACCTCCGGAACTAGCGGAGGGACCTCTGGGGCCAACGTCCTGACTTTC. The chain couples TRBV9 to TRBJ2-6; 8 nucleotides align to TRBD2. The trim removed 6 bases at V and 0 bases at J, leaving 14 bases unmatched. CDR1 is SGDLS, CDR2 YYNGEE, per germline. The CDR3 totals 19 residues. The full variable domain, rest sourced from reference TRBV9 and TRBJ2-6, is DSGVTQTPKHLITATGQRVTLRCSPRSGDLSVYWYQQSLDQGLQFLIQYYNGEERAKGNILERFSAQQFPDLHSELNLSSLELGDSALYFCASTSGTSGGTSGANVLTFGAGSRLTVL.

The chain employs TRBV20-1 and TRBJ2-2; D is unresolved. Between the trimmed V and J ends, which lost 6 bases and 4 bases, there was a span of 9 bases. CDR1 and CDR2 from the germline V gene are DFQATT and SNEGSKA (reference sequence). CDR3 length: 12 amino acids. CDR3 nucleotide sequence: TGCAGTGCAGAGGACGGCACCGGGGAGCTGTTTTTT. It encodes CSAEDGTGELFF.

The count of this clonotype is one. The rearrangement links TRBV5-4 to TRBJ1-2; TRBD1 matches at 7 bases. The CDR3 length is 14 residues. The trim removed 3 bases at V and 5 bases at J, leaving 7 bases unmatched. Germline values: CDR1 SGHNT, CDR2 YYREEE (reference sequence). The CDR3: CASSYGTELYGYTF. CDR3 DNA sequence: TGTGCCAGCAGCTACGGGACAGAGCTATATGGCTACACCTTC.

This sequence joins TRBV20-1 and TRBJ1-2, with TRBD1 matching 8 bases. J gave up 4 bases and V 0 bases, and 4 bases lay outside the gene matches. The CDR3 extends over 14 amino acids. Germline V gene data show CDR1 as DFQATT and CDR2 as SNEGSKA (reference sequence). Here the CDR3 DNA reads TGCAGTGCTAGAGATGGGACAGGCCTCTATGGCTACACCTTC. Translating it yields CSARDGTGLYGYTF.

Here the CDR3 reads CASSSGGATQNIQYF. The CDR3 DNA sequence: TGTGCCAGCAGTTCGGGAGGGGCTACCCAAAACATTCAGTACTTC. The rearrangement joins TRBV9 to TRBJ2-4; 8 nucleotides align to TRBD2. CDR1 and CDR2 (germline): SGDLS, YYNGEE. The CDR3 spans 15 residues. V shed 5 bases and J 5 bases; nucleotides not matched to a gene: 9.

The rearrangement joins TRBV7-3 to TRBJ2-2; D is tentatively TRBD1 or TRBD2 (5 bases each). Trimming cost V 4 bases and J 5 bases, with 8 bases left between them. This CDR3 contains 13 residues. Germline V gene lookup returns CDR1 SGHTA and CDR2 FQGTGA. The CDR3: CASSWGLTGELFF. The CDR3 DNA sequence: TGTGCCAGCAGCTGGGGGTTGACCGGGGAGCTGTTTTTT.

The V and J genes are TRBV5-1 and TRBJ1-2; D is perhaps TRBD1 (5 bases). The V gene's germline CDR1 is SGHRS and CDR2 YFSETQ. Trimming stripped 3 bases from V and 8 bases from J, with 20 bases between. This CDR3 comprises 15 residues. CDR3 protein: CASSSTRTGLGGYTF. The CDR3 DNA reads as TGCGCCAGCAGCTCTACCCGTACGGGACTGGGAGGCTACACCTTC. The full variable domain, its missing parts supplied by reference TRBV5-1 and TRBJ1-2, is KAGVTQTPRYLIKTRGQQVTLSCSPISGHRSVSWYQQTPGQGLQFLFEYFSETQRNKGNFPGRFSGRQFSNSRSEMNVSTLELGDSALYLCASSSTRTGLGGYTFGSGTRLTVV.

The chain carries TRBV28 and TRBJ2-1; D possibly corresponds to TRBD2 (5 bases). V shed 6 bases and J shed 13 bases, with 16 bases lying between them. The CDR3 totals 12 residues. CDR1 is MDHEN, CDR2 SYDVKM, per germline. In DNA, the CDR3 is TGTGCCAGCAGCTTGTTAGAGGGTTCCCAGTTCTTC. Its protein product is CASSLLEGSQFF.